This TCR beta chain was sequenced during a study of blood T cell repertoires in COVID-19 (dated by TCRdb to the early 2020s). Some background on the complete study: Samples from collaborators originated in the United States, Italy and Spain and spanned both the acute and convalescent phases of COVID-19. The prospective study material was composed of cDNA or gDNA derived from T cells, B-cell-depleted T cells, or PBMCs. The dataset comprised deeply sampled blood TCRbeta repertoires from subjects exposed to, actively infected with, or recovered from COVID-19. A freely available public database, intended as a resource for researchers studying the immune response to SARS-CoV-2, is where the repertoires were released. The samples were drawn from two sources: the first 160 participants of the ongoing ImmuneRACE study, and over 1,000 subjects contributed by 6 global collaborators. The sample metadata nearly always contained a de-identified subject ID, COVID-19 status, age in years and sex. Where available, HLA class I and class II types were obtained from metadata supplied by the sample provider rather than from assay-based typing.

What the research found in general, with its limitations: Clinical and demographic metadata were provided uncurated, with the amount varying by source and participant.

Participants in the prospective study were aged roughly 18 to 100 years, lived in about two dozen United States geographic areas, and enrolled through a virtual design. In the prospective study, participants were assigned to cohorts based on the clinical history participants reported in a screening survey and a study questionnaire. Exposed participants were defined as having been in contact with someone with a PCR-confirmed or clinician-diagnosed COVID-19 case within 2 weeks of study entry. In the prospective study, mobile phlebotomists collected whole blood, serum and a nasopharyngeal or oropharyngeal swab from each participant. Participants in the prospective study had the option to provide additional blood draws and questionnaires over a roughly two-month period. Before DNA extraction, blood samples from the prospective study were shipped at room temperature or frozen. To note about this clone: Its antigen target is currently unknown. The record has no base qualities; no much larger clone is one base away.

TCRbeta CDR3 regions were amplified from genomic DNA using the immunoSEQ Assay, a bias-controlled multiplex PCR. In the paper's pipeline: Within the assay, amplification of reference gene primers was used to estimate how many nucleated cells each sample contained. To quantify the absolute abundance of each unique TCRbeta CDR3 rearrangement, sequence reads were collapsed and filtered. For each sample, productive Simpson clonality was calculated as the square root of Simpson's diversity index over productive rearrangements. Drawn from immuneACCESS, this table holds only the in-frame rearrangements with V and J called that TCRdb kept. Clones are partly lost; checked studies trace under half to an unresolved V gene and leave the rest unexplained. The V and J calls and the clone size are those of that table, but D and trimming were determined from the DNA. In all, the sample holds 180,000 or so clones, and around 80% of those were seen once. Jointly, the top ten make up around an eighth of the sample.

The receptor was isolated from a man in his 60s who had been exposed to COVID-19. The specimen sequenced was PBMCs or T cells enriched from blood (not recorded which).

The encoded CDR3 is CATQLAGSDEQFF. The nucleotide sequence is TGCGCCACCCAACTAGCAGGGAGCGATGAGCAGTTCTTC. The chain employs TRBV5-1 and TRBJ2-1; perhaps TRBD2 is the D gene, with 6 bases matching. At the junction V is shortened by 9 bases and J by 8 bases, with 18 bases in between. CDR3 length: 13 amino acids, cysteine to phenylalanine. Only the CDR3 DNA is retained, 39 bases long and in frame from the first base. The germline V gene yields SGHRS for CDR1 and YFSETQ for CDR2.